This T cell receptor (beta chain) originates from a study of blood T cell repertoires in COVID-19. Looking at the study overall: T cells, B-cell-depleted T cells, or PBMCs supplied cDNA or gDNA.

Looked up from germline, CDR1 is SGHTA and CDR2 is FQGNSA. The CDR3 extends over 17 amino acids. V shed 1 base and J 3 bases; nucleotides not matched to a gene: 7. This clone was detected only a few times. Sequenced by immunoSEQ multiplex PCR; TCRdb stores in-frame clones only, minus some. Here the sample spans approximately 63,000 clones, approximately 80% being singletons. This TCR derives from a woman of 80 years or more with acute or convalescent COVID-19. Material for sequencing was peripheral blood. The chain employs TRBV7-2 and TRBJ2-5, with 11 bases aligning to TRBD2. Written as DNA, the CDR3 is TGTGCCAGCAGCTTAGGAGTTAGCGGGGGGGCCGAAGAGACCCAGTACTTC. Translating it yields CASSLGVSGGAEETQYF.